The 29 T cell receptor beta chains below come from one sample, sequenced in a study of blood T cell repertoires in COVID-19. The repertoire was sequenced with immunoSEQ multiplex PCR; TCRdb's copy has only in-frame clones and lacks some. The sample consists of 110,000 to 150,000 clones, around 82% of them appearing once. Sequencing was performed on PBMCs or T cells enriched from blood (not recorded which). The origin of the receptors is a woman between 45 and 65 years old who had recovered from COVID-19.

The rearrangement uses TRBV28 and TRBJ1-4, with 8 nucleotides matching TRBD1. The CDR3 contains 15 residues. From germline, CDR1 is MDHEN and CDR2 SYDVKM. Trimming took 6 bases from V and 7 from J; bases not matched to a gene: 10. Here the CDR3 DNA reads TGTGCCAGCAGGCCGACAGGGGCCAAGGGTGAAAAACTGTTTTTT. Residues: CASRPTGAKGEKLFF.

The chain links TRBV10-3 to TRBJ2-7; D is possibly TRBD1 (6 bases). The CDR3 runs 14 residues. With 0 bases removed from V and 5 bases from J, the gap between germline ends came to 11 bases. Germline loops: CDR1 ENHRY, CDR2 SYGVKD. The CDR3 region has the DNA TGTGCCATCAGTGAGTCGGGGGCAAGGAACGAGCAGTACTTC. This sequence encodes CAISESGARNEQYF.

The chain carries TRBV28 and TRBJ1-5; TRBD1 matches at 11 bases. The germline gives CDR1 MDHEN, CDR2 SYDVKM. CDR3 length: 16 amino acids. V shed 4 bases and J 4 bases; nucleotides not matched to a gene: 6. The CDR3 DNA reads TGTGCCAGCAGTTCAAGGACAGGGGGCCTTAATCAGCCCCAGCATTTT. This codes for CASSSRTGGLNQPQHF.

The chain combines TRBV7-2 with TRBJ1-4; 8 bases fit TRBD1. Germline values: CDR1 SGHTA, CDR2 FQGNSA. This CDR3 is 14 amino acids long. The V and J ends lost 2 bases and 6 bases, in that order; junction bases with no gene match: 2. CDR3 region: CASSLNRGYEKLFF. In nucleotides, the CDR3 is TGTGCCAGCAGCTTAAACAGGGGGTATGAAAAACTGTTTTTT.

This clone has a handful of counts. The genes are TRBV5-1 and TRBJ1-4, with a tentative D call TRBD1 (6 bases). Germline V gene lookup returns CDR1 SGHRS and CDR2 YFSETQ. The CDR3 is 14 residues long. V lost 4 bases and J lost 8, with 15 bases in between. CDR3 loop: CASSPSGRGEKLFF. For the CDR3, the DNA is TGCGCCAGCAGCCCCTCCGGGAGGGGGGAAAAACTGTTTTTT.

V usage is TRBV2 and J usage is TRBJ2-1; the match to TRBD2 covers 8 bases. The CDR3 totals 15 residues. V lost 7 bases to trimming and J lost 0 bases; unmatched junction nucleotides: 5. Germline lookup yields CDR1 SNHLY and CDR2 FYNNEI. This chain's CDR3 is CASTRSGGSYNEQFF. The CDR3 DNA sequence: TGTGCCAGCACCAGGAGCGGGGGCTCCTACAATGAGCAGTTCTTC.

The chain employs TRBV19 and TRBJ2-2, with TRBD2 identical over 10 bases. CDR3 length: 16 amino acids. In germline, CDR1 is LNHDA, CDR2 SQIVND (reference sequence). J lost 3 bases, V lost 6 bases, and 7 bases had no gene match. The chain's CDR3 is CASRERGGWDTGELFF. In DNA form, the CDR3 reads TGTGCCAGTAGAGAGCGGGGGGGTTGGGACACCGGGGAGCTGTTTTTT.

In DNA, the CDR3 is TGTGCCAGCAGCTTAGAAATCGGGTATGGCTACACCTTC. It is translated as CASSLEIGYGYTF. This chain joins TRBV7-9 and TRBJ1-2; the D is unclear. The CDR3 is 13 residues long. V lost 1 base to trimming and J lost 5 bases, with 8 bases between them. Germline V lookup: CDR1 SEHNR, CDR2 FQNEAQ (reference sequence).

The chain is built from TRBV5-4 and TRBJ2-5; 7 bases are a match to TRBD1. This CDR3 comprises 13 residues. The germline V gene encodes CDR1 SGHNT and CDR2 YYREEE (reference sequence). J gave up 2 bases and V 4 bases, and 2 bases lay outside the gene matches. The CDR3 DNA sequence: TGTGCCAGCAGCACGGGACAGCAAGAGACCCAGTACTTC. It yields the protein CASSTGQQETQYF.

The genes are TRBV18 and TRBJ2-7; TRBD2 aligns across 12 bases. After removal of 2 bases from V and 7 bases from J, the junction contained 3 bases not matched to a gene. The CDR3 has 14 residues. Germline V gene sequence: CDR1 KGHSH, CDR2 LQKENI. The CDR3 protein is CASSPGLAGFEQYF. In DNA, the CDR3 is TGTGCCAGCTCACCAGGACTAGCGGGGTTTGAGCAGTACTTC.

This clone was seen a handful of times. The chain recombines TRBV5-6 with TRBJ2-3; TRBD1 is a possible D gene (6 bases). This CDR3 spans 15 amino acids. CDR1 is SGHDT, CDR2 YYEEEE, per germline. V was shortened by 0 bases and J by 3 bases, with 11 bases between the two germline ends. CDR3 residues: CASSLAPGQTDTQYF. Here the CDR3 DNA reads TGTGCCAGCAGCTTGGCGCCCGGACAGACAGATACGCAGTATTTT.

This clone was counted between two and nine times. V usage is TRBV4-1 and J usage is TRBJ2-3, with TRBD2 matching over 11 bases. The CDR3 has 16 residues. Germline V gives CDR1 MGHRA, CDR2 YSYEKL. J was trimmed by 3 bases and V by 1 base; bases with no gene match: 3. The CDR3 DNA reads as TGCGCCAGCAGCCAAGTCCTAGCGGGGGGAACAGATACGCAGTATTTT. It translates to CASSQVLAGGTDTQYF.

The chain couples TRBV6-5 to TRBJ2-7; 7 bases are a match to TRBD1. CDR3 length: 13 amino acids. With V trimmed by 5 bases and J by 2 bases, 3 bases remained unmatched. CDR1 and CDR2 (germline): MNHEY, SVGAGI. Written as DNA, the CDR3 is TGTGCCAGCAGTATAGGGACAGCCTACGAGCAGTACTTC. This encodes CASSIGTAYEQYF.

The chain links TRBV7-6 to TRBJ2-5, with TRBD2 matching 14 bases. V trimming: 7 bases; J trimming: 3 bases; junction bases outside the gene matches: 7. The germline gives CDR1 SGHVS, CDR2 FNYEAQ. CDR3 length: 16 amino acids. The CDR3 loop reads CASTLGLAGGEETQYF. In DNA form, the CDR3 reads TGTGCCAGCACCCTTGGACTAGCGGGAGGTGAAGAGACCCAGTACTTC. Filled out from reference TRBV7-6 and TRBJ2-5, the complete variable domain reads GAGVSQSPRYKVTKRGQDVALRCDPISGHVSLYWYRQALGQGPEFLTYFNYEAQQDKSGLPNDRFSAERPEGSISTLTIQRTEQRDSAMYRCASTLGLAGGEETQYFGPGTRLLVL.

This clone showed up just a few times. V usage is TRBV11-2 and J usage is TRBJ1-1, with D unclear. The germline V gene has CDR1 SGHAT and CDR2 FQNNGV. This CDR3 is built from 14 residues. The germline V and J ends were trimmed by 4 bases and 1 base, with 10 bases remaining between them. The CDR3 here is CASSWAAGNTEAFF. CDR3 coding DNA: TGTGCCAGCAGCTGGGCGGCGGGGAACACTGAAGCTTTCTTT.

Written as DNA, the CDR3 is TGCGCCAGCAGCCAACAGGGGATTCGGCAGTATTTT. Protein product: CASSQQGIRQYF. This chain connects TRBV5-1 to TRBJ2-3, with TRBD1 matching over 7 bases. CDR1 SGHRS and CDR2 YFSETQ come from the germline V gene. The CDR3 loop spans 12 amino acids. V dropped 4 bases and J dropped 11; count of bases not matched to a gene: 7. Full variable domain (missing parts from reference TRBV5-1 and TRBJ2-3): KAGVTQTPRYLIKTRGQQVTLSCSPISGHRSVSWYQQTPGQGLQFLFEYFSETQRNKGNFPGRFSGRQFSNSRSEMNVSTLELGDSALYLCASSQQGIRQYFGPGTRLTVL.

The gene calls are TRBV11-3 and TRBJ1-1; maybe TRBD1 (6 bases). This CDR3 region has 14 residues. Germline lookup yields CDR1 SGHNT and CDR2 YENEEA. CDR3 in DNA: TGTGCTTCGAGGCGGGGGCTGGGGAGCACTGAAGCTTTCTTT. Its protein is CASRRGLGSTEAFF.

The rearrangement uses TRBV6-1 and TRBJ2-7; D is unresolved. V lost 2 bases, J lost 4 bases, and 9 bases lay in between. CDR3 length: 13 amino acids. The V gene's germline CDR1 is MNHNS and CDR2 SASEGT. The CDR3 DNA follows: TGTGCCAGCAGTGAATCACCCAGGTACGAGCAGTACGTC. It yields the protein CASSESPRYEQYV.

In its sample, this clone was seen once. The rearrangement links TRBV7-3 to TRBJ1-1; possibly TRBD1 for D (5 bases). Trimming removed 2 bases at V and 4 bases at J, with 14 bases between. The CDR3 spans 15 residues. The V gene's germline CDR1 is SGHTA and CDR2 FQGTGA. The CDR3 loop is CASSLGGDHFTEAFF. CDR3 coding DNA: TGTGCCAGCAGCTTAGGGGGGGACCATTTCACTGAAGCTTTCTTT.

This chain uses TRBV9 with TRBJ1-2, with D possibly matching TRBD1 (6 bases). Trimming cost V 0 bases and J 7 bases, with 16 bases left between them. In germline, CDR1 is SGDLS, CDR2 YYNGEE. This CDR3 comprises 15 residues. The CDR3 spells CASSVADRFSGGYTF. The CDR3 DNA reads TGTGCCAGCAGCGTAGCCGACAGGTTTAGTGGTGGCTACACCTTC.

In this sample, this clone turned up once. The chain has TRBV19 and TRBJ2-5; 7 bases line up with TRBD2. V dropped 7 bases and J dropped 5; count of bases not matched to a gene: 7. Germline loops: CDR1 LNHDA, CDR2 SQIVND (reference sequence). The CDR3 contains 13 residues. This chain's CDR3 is CASTITAGETQYF. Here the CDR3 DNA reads TGTGCCAGTACCATAACAGCGGGGGAGACCCAGTACTTC.

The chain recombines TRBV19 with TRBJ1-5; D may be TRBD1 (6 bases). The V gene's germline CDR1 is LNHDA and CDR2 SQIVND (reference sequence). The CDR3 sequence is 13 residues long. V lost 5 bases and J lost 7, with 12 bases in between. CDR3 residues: CASSLRQAQPQHF. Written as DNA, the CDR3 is TGTGCCAGTAGTTTAAGACAGGCCCAGCCCCAGCATTTT.

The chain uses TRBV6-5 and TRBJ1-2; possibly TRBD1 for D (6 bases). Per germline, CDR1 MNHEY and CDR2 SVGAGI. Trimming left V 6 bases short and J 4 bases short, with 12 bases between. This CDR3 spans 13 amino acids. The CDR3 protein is CASSRGGAYGYTF. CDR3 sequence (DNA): TGTGCCAGCAGCCGTGGGGGGGCCTATGGCTACACCTTC.

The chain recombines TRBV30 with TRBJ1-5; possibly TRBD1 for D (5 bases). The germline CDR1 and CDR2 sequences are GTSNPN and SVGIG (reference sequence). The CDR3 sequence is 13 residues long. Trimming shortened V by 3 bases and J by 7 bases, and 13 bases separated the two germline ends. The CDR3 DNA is TGTGCCTGGAGGAGGCAGGGTGACCAGCCCCAGCATTTT. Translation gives CAWRRQGDQPQHF.

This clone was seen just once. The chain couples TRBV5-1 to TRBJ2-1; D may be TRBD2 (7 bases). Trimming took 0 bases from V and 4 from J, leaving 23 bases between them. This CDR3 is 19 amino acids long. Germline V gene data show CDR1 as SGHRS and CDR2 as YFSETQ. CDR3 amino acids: CASSLVGGKGGGRYNEQFF. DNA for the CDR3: TGCGCCAGCAGCTTGGTTGGTGGTAAAGGGGGGGGCCGATACAATGAGCAGTTCTTC.

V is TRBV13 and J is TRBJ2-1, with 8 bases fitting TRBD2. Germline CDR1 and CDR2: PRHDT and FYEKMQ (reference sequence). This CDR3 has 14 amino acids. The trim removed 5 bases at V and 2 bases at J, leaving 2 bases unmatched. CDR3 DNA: TGTGCCAGCAGCCGGGGGGGCCCCTACAATGAGCAGTTCTTC. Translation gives CASSRGGPYNEQFF.

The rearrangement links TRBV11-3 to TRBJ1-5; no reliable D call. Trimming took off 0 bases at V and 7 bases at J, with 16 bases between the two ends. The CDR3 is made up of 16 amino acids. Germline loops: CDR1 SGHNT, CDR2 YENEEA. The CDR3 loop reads CASSLDFARVGQPQHF. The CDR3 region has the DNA TGTGCCAGCAGCTTAGATTTTGCGAGGGTTGGACAGCCCCAGCATTTT. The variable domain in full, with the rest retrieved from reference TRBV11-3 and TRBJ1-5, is EAGVVQSPRYKIIEKKQPVAFWCNPISGHNTLYWYLQNLGQGPELLIRYENEEAVDDSQLPKDRFSAERLKGVDSTLKIQPAELGDSAVYLCASSLDFARVGQPQHFGDGTRLSIL.

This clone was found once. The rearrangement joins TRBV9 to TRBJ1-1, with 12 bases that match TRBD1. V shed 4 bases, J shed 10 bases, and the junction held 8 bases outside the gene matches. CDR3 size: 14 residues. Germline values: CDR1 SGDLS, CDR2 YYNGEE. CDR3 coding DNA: TGTGCCAGCAGCCCACGGGACAGGGGGCAGGCAGCTTTCTTT. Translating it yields CASSPRDRGQAAFF.

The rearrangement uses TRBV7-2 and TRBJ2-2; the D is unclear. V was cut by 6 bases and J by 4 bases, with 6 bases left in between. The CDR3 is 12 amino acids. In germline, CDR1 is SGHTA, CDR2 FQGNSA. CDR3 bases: TGTGCCAGCAGTTATATCACCGGGGAGCTGTTTTTT. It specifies CASSYITGELFF.